The 25 T cell receptor beta chains in this list originate from one sample, sequenced in a study of cytotoxic CD8 clonotypes in ibrutinib-treated CLL. Clones were read by immunoSEQ multiplex PCR, and TCRdb kept only the in-frame ones, dropping some. The data hold approximately 100,000 clones, with approximately 56% observed a single time. Sequencing used PBMCs, obtained after 24 months of ibrutinib treatment. All receptors derive from a human donor with chronic lymphocytic leukemia.

The rearrangement uses TRBV4-3 and TRBJ2-3; the D gene is possibly TRBD2 (5 bases). V shed 1 base and J shed 0 bases, with 8 bases lying between them. Germline V CDR1 and CDR2: LGHNA, YSLEER. The CDR3 extends over 15 amino acids. The CDR3 coding sequence is TGCGCCAGCAGCCAAGTCGGCGGGAGCACAGATACGCAGTATTTT. Its translation: CASSQVGGSTDTQYF.

This clone was detected only a few times. The chain carries TRBV5-4 and TRBJ2-1; 11 nucleotides align to TRBD2. The junction had 12 bases not matched to a gene; V was cut back by 4 bases and J by 6 bases. Germline V gene data show CDR1 as SGHNT and CDR2 as YYREEE (reference sequence). The length of the CDR3 is 17 residues. The CDR3 DNA follows: TGTGCCAGCAGCCCCAAGCTACTAGCGGGGGCGATCAATGAGCAGTTCTTC. Translating it yields CASSPKLLAGAINEQFF.

This clone was counted only a few times. V and J are TRBV30 and TRBJ2-7, with TRBD1 matching 10 bases. Germline loops: CDR1 GTSNPN, CDR2 SVGIG (reference sequence). V gave up 2 bases and J gave up 4 bases; unmatched junction bases: 11. The CDR3 loop spans 16 amino acids. Here the CDR3 reads CAWSHTGTGDLYEQYF. The CDR3 DNA sequence: TGTGCCTGGAGTCATACCGGGACAGGGGACTTATACGAGCAGTACTTC.

This clone was counted a single time. V is TRBV30 and J is TRBJ1-2, with D unresolved. The CDR3 consists of 14 residues. Per germline, CDR1 GTSNPN and CDR2 SVGIG (reference sequence). V lost 0 bases to trimming and J lost 4 bases, with 12 bases between them. The CDR3 sequence: CAWSVSAGGYGYTF. CDR3 DNA: TGTGCCTGGAGTGTAAGTGCGGGAGGCTATGGCTACACCTTC.

About this clone: Other nucleotide sequences in the sample specify the same CDR3. The J gene is TRBJ2-7, the V gene TRBV30; D unresolved. CDR3 length equals 11 residues. Trimming took 0 bases from V and 1 from J, leaving 1 base between them. Per the germline V gene, CDR1 is GTSNPN and CDR2 is SVGIG (reference sequence). The CDR3 DNA is TGTGCCTGGAGTGTTTCCTACGAGCAGTACTTC. It yields the protein CAWSVSYEQYF. The variable domain in full, completed from reference TRBV30 and TRBJ2-7, reads SQTIHQWPATLVQPVGSPLSLECTVEGTSNPNLYWYRQAAGRGLQLLFYSVGIGQISSEVPQNLSASRPQDRQFILSSKKLLLSDSGFYLCAWSVSYEQYFGPGTRLTVT.

This clone was seen only a few times. This chain uses TRBV6-1 with TRBJ2-7; 9 nucleotides align to TRBD1. Per the germline V gene, CDR1 is MNHNS and CDR2 is SASEGT. V lost 4 bases to trimming and J lost 2 bases; unmatched junction nucleotides: 9. CDR3 length: 16 residues. The CDR3 sequence is CASSVMGGTGTYEQYF. CDR3 sequence (DNA): TGTGCCAGCAGTGTGATGGGGGGGACAGGGACCTACGAGCAGTACTTC.

This clone has more than one count but fewer than ten. This chain connects TRBV18 to TRBJ1-1; D ambiguous. This CDR3 has 11 amino acids. CDR1 KGHSH and CDR2 LQKENI come from the germline V gene. V dropped 6 bases and J dropped 5 bases, with 7 bases sitting between them. CDR3 loop: CASSGWTEAFF. CDR3 nucleotide sequence: TGTGCCAGCTCGGGGTGGACTGAAGCTTTCTTT.

The V gene is TRBV19, the J gene TRBJ2-5; D ambiguous. Germline V lookup: CDR1 LNHDA, CDR2 SQIVND (reference sequence). Trimming removed 3 bases from V and 3 bases from J, with 11 bases in between. CDR3 length: 14 amino acids. The DNA of the CDR3 is TGTGCCAGTAGTATTGTGGCAGATAAAGAGACCCAGTACTTC. Encoded protein: CASSIVADKETQYF. The whole variable domain, remainder taken from reference TRBV19 and TRBJ2-5, is DGGITQSPKYLFRKEGQNVTLSCEQNLNHDAMYWYRQDPGQGLRLIYYSQIVNDFQKGDIAEGYSVSREKKESFPLTVTSAQKNPTAFYLCASSIVADKETQYFGPGTRLLVL.

The genes are TRBV19 and TRBJ2-1; 9 nucleotides align to TRBD1. Germline assignment: CDR1 LNHDA and CDR2 SQIVND (reference sequence). V lost 3 bases to trimming and J lost 3 bases; unmatched junction nucleotides: 6. There are 16 residues in the CDR3. CDR3: CASSIPGQGGYNEQFF. The CDR3 DNA reads as TGTGCCAGTAGTATTCCGGGACAGGGTGGCTACAATGAGCAGTTCTTC.

This chain uses TRBV5-6 with TRBJ1-1; possible D gene TRBD1, 5 bases. This CDR3 contains 15 residues. V was cut by 2 bases and J by 5 bases, with 16 bases left in between. CDR1 is SGHDT and CDR2 is YYEEEE in the germline V gene. This CDR3 reads CASSFLSFGGTEAFF. CDR3 nucleotides: TGTGCCAGCAGCTTTCTTTCTTTTGGGGGGACTGAAGCTTTCTTT.

The chain recombines TRBV6-6 with TRBJ1-6, with 11 nucleotides matching TRBD1. Germline assignment: CDR1 MNHNY and CDR2 SVGAGI (reference sequence). Germline trimming cut 5 bases from V and 9 bases from J; bases unmatched to any gene: 6. This CDR3 contains 15 residues. In nucleotides, the CDR3 is TGTGCCAGCAGTCGCGAGGGACAGGGGGGTTCACCCCTCCACTTT. Translating it yields CASSREGQGGSPLHF.

The table lists this clone with a few counts. The chain joins TRBV2 to TRBJ1-2, with D perhaps matching TRBD1 (5 bases). V lost 5 bases to trimming and J lost 4 bases, with 11 bases between them. CDR3 length: 13 amino acids. The germline CDR1 and CDR2 sequences are SNHLY and FYNNEI. The CDR3 protein is CASSPQESYGYTF. The CDR3 nucleotides are TGTGCCAGCAGTCCACAGGAGAGCTATGGCTACACCTTC.

This clone was observed a handful of times. The chain joins TRBV7-8 to TRBJ2-5; perhaps TRBD2 as D (5 bases). This CDR3 has 15 residues. Germline V gene lookup returns CDR1 SGHVS and CDR2 FQNEAQ. V was shortened by 4 bases and J by 7 bases, with 19 bases between the two germline ends. The DNA for the CDR3 is TGTGCCAGCAGCTCAACCCCCGGGATCGAAAGGACCCAGTACTTC. Its translation is CASSSTPGIERTQYF.

The rearrangement links TRBV23-1 to TRBJ1-2, with unresolved D. TRBV23-1 is classed as an ORF, of uncertain function. This CDR3 has 12 residues. CDR3 nucleotides: TGCGCAGAGGATCCTGGGGACTATGGCTACACCTTC. Translation gives CAEDPGDYGYTF.

The chain employs TRBV7-6 and TRBJ2-7; the D gene is possibly TRBD2 (6 bases). The ends were cut back, 1 base at V and 1 base at J, with 11 bases in the middle. CDR1 and CDR2 (germline): SGHVS, FNYEAQ. The CDR3 consists of 15 residues. The CDR3 DNA is TGTGCCAGCAGCTTAGGGGAGGCTGGATCCTACGAGCAGTACTTC. Translated: CASSLGEAGSYEQYF.

The rearrangement joins TRBV5-1 to TRBJ1-4, with TRBD1 identical over 11 bases. The CDR3 contains 14 residues. V shed 3 bases, J shed 5 bases, and the junction held 0 bases outside the gene matches. CDR1 and CDR2 from the germline V gene are SGHRS and YFSETQ. CDR3 residues: CASSWDRGNEKLFF. In DNA form, the CDR3 reads TGCGCCAGCAGCTGGGACAGGGGGAATGAAAAACTGTTTTTT. Using reference TRBV5-1 and TRBJ1-4 for the parts outside the CDR3, the full variable domain is KAGVTQTPRYLIKTRGQQVTLSCSPISGHRSVSWYQQTPGQGLQFLFEYFSETQRNKGNFPGRFSGRQFSNSRSEMNVSTLELGDSALYLCASSWDRGNEKLFFGSGTQLSVL.

This clone appeared a few times. The rearrangement uses TRBV5-1 and TRBJ1-1; D not resolved. The CDR3 has 14 residues. Trimming stripped 0 bases from V and 0 bases from J, with 6 bases between. CDR1 is SGHRS, CDR2 YFSETQ, per germline. This CDR3 reads CASSLGHLNTEAFF. The CDR3 DNA reads as TGCGCCAGCAGCTTGGGACACTTGAACACTGAAGCTTTCTTT.

The rearrangement links TRBV20-1 to TRBJ1-1, with D tentatively TRBD1 (5 bases). This CDR3 has 10 amino acids. V was pared by 6 bases and J by 7 bases, with 9 bases between. Germline V CDR1 and CDR2: DFQATT, SNEGSKA (reference sequence). CDR3 protein: CSAWGIEAFF. For the CDR3, the DNA is TGCAGTGCGTGGGGCATTGAAGCTTTCTTT.

CDR3 sequence: CASWGGGQETQYF. For the CDR3, the DNA is TGTGCCAGCTGGGGCGGGGGGCAAGAGACCCAGTACTTC. The genes are TRBV25-1 and TRBJ2-5; 8 positions agree with TRBD2. CDR3 length equals 13 residues. Per the germline V gene, CDR1 is MGHDK and CDR2 is SYGVNS. Trimming removed 8 bases from V and 2 bases from J; junction bases left unmatched: 4.

The chain joins TRBV11-2 to TRBJ1-4; 11 bases are a match to TRBD1. This CDR3 has 17 residues. The V gene's germline CDR1 is SGHAT and CDR2 FQNNGV. J gave up 10 bases and V 4 bases, and 14 bases lay outside the gene matches. CDR3 DNA: TGTGCCAGCAGCTCGGCCGGGACAGGGGGTCGAACAGGAAAACTGTTTTTT. This translates into CASSSAGTGGRTGKLFF. Full variable domain (missing parts from reference TRBV11-2 and TRBJ1-4): EAGVAQSPRYKIIEKRQSVAFWCNPISGHATLYWYQQILGQGPKLLIQFQNNGVVDDSQLPKDRFSAERLKGVDSTLKIQPAKLEDSAVYLCASSSAGTGGRTGKLFFGSGTQLSVL.

The V call is TRBV14, the J call TRBJ1-2; possibly TRBD1 for D (6 bases). Germline CDR1 is SGHDN and CDR2 is FVKESK. The germline V and J ends were trimmed by 4 bases and 8 bases, with 11 bases remaining between them. This CDR3 is built from 12 residues. CDR3 residues: CASSRGGLGYTF. For the CDR3, the DNA is TGTGCCAGCAGCCGGGGGGGGCTCGGCTACACCTTC.

This chain joins TRBV30 and TRBJ1-5; D is unresolved. This CDR3 spans 14 amino acids. V was pared by 0 bases and J by 1 base, with 7 bases between. Per germline, CDR1 GTSNPN and CDR2 SVGIG (reference sequence). The CDR3 is CAWSVLGSNQPQHF. CDR3 in DNA: TGTGCCTGGAGTGTACTGGGAAGCAATCAGCCCCAGCATTTT. The complete variable domain, with remaining parts taken from reference TRBV30 and TRBJ1-5, reads SQTIHQWPATLVQPVGSPLSLECTVEGTSNPNLYWYRQAAGRGLQLLFYSVGIGQISSEVPQNLSASRPQDRQFILSSKKLLLSDSGFYLCAWSVLGSNQPQHFGDGTRLSIL.

On this clone itself: One end of the junction fails to match germline, which may point to a read error. The chain has TRBV7-8 and TRBJ1-5; 7 bases agree with TRBD1. CDR1 and CDR2 (germline): SGHVS, FQNEAQ. This CDR3 region has 15 residues. The CDR3 protein is CASSLGGTVNRPQHF. CDR3 bases: TGTGCCAGCAGCTTGGGGGGGACAGTCAATCGGCCCCAGCATTTT.

The chain links TRBV7-9 to TRBJ2-1; 7 bases align to TRBD1. The CDR3 is 16 amino acids. V gave up 1 base and J gave up 6 bases; unmatched junction bases: 9. CDR1 is SEHNR, CDR2 FQNEAQ, per germline (reference sequence). CDR3: CASSLGVGGIGNEQFF. CDR3 DNA: TGTGCCAGCAGCTTAGGAGTAGGGGGCATTGGCAATGAGCAGTTCTTC.

This clone has a count of ten or more. V and J are TRBV5-4 and TRBJ2-3; 7 nucleotides match TRBD2. The ends lost 3 bases at V and 8 bases at J; junction bases unmatched: 9. CDR3 size: 14 residues. Germline assignment: CDR1 SGHNT and CDR2 YYREEE (reference sequence). The CDR3 loop is CASSSDAGVGTQYF. CDR3 DNA sequence: TGTGCCAGCAGCTCAGATGCGGGGGTAGGTACGCAGTATTTT.